The clone carrying this TCR beta chain came up many times. Trimming at V came to 6 bases and at J to 7 bases, leaving 8 bases not matched to a gene. The CDR3 totals 14 residues. CDR1 SGHRS and CDR2 YFSETQ come from the germline V gene. From RNA transcripts, TCR beta CDR3 regions were amplified. First-round RT-PCR of the TCR CDR3 relied on the HTBI primer set. Via MiXCR, TCRdb re-called the multiplex PCR reads, giving one row per CDR3 protein. The sample shows under 750,000 distinct CDR3 sequences, around 20% of them seen only once. This record belongs to a study of T cells in Graves' hyperthyroidism and ophthalmopathy. It was 8 to 10 ml of fresh peripheral blood that supplied the PBMCs.

This receptor was identified in a woman in her 50s with Graves' hyperthyroidism that later progressed to Graves' ophthalmopathy. The source material was blood. The V and J genes are TRBV5-1 and TRBJ2-2; 8 nucleotides align to TRBD1. The CDR3 nucleotides are TGCGCCAGCAACGTGGACAGGGTCGACGGGGAGCTGTTTTTT. Translated: CASNVDRVDGELFF.